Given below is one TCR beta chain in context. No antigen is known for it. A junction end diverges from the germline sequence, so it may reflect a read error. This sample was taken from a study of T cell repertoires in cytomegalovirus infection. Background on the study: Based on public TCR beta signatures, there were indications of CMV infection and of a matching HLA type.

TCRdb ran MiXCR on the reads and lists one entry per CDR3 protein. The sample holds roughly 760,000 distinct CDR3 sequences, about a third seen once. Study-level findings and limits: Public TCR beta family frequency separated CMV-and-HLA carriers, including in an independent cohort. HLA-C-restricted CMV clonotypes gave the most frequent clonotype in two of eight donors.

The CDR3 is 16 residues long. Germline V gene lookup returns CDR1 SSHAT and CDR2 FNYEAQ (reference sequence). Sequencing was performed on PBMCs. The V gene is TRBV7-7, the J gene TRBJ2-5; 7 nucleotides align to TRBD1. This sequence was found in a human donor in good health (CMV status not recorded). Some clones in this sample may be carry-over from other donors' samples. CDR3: CASSLVGDREGKTQYF. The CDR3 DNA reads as TGTGCTAGCAGCTTAGTGGGGGACAGAGAAGGGAAGACCCAGTACTTC.